Listed below are T cell receptor beta chains from one sample, sequenced in a study of blood T cells in healthy people across ages. One entry per CDR3 protein, called by TCRdb with MiXCR from the 5' RACE reads. This table has about 670,000 distinct CDR3 sequences, more than 45% appearing once. The sequenced sample consisted of blood. These receptors all come from a woman of 80 years or more in good health. Each CDR3 is given with its conserved first and last residue. The order of the fields is V gene, D gene, J gene, clone size, CDR3 length, CDR3 DNA, CDR3 protein. D genes are given only for firm matches. Only some rows state a clone size, as once, few, many or a class for expanded clones.

>TRBV25-1|.|TRBJ2-5|.|16
TGTGCCAGCAGTAAACGAGGGCTGAGTACCCAAGAGACCCAGTACTTC
CASSKRGLSTQETQYF
>TRBV5-1|.|TRBJ2-7|few|15
TGCGCCAGCAGCTCCGAAGGGGGTTCCTACAATGAGCAGTACTTC
CASSSEGGSYNEQYF
>TRBV2|.|TRBJ2-5|.|10
TGTGCCAGTCACAAAGAGACCCAGTACTTC
CASHKETQYF
>TRBV29-1|TRBD2|TRBJ2-3|many|13
TGCAGCGTTGTGGGGGAGGGAGGCGATACGCAGTATTTT
CSVVGEGGDTQYF
>TRBV4-1|TRBD2|TRBJ2-1|.|19
TGCGCCAGCAGCCATCCGGGACTAGCGGGAGGCCACTCCCACAATGAGCAGTTCTTC
CASSHPGLAGGHSHNEQFF
>TRBV4-2|TRBD2|TRBJ2-5|many|17
TGTGCCAGCAGCCAAGATCTTGGGAGCGGGAGTCAAGAGACCCAGTACTTC
CASSQDLGSGSQETQYF
>TRBV5-1|TRBD1|TRBJ1-1|.|15
TGCGCCAGCCGCTTGAGGGTAGACAGGGACACTGAAGCTTTCTTT
CASRLRVDRDTEAFF
>TRBV2|.|TRBJ2-7|.|17
TGTGCCAGCAGTGAAGCCCACAGATCACTCTCCCACAACGAGCAGTACTTC
CASSEAHRSLSHNEQYF
>TRBV7-2|.|TRBJ1-5|.|15
TGTGCCAGCAGCCGATTTAACGGGGGAAATCAGCCCCAGCATTTT
CASSRFNGGNQPQHF
>TRBV7-2|.|TRBJ2-1|many|13
TGTGCCAGCAGCTCCTACCGAAGAGGTGAGCAGTTCTTC
CASSSYRRGEQFF
>TRBV11-1|.|TRBJ1-1|.|16
TGTGCCAGCAGGGGAGAAGGAGGGTCCCTGAACACTGAAGCTTTCTTT
CASRGEGGSLNTEAFF
>TRBV5-1|.|TRBJ2-1|once|13
TGCGCCAGCAGCTTGGTCCCCGGGAATGAGCAGTTCTTC
CASSLVPGNEQFF
>TRBV5-4|.|TRBJ2-2|few|14
TGTGCCAGCAGCTCGGAGAACCCCCTCGGGGAGCTGTTTTTT
CASSSENPLGELFF
>TRBV7-9|TRBD2|TRBJ2-5|.|15
TGTGCCAGCAGCAAAACTAGCGGGGGTCTTAATGAGCAGTACTTC
CASSKTSGGLNEQYF
>TRBV7-9|TRBD2|TRBJ2-1|.|19
TGTGCCGGCAGAAGGGGGACTAGCGCTAATGGATCCTCCTACAATGAGCAGTTCTTC
CAGRRGTSANGSSYNEQFF
>TRBV20-1|.|TRBJ2-1|once|12
TGCAGTGCCGATCATATTGACAATGAGCAGTTCTTC
CSADHIDNEQFF
>TRBV9|.|TRBJ2-2|.|15
TGTGCCAGCAGCGTAGGACCTACGAACACCGGGGAGCTGTTTTTT
CASSVGPTNTGELFF
>TRBV6-2/TRBV6-3|.|TRBJ2-7|.|12
TGTGCCAGCAGTTATTCATACGGCGAGCAGTACTTC
CASSYSYGEQYF
>TRBV28|.|TRBJ2-5|.|15
TGTGCCAGCAGCCTCTCCGGTTCCGGGCAGGAGACCCAGTACTTC
CASSLSGSGQETQYF
>TRBV12-3/TRBV12-4|.|TRBJ2-3|many|12
TGTGCCAGCAGGACCGGCAGGGGTACGCAGTATTTT
CASRTGRGTQYF
>TRBV12-3/TRBV12-4|.|TRBJ2-5|.|14
TGTGCCAGCACTATACAGGGGAGGATAGAGACCCAGTACTTC
CASTIQGRIETQYF
>TRBV10-1|.|TRBJ1-1|.|13
TGCGCCAGCAGTGAACAACCGAACACTGAAGCTTTCTTT
CASSEQPNTEAFF
>TRBV5-1|.|TRBJ2-5|.|14
TGCGCCAGCAGCGTGATCAGAGCACAAGAGACCCAGTACTTC
CASSVIRAQETQYF
>TRBV7-9|.|TRBJ2-3|.|13
TGTGCCAGCAGTGTATATGGGGGCGGGACGCAGTATTTT
CASSVYGGGTQYF
>TRBV7-3|.|TRBJ2-4|.|14
TGTGCCGGCAGCTTAACGTGGACAGATGGCATTCAGTACTTC
CAGSLTWTDGIQYF
>TRBV7-3|.|TRBJ2-1|.|13
TGTGCCAGCAGCCCGAGGACTCACAATGAGCAGTTCTTC
CASSPRTHNEQFF
>TRBV11-2|TRBD1|TRBJ2-5|few|19
TGTGCCAGCAGCTACCGTTTCTCCGGGACAGGGGGCCCCCAAGAGACCCAGTACTTC
CASSYRFSGTGGPQETQYF
>TRBV7-2|.|TRBJ1-5|many|16
TGTGCCAGCAGCTTATCCCCTACAGGGAGCAATCAGCCCCAGCATTTT
CASSLSPTGSNQPQHF
>TRBV20-1|TRBD1|TRBJ1-5|many|12
TGCAGTGCAGGACAGGGTGGTCAGCCCCAGCATTTT
CSAGQGGQPQHF
>TRBV4-1|.|TRBJ1-5|few|18
TGCGCCAGCAGCCAAGTGGGTCAGACACAGAGGAGCAATCAGCCCCAGCATTTT
CASSQVGQTQRSNQPQHF
>TRBV7-9|.|TRBJ2-4|few|14
TGTGCCAGCAGCTTCGATGACACTCAGAATGAGCAGTACTTC
CASSFDDTQNEQYF
>TRBV28|.|TRBJ2-1|few|16
TGTGCCAGCACCGCACTCCGGGACGGAAGGGTCAATGAGCAGTTCTTC
CASTALRDGRVNEQFF
>TRBV7-9|.|TRBJ2-1|.|14
TGTACCAGCAGCCAACGGGCTATTAGAAATGAGCAGTTCTTC
CTSSQRAIRNEQFF
>TRBV28|.|TRBJ1-6|.|14
TGTGCCAGCCTTAGGCAGGGGAGGAATTCACCCCTCCACTTT
CASLRQGRNSPLHF
>TRBV4-2|.|TRBJ1-1|few|16
TGTGCCAGCAGCCAACTATCGGGGAGGGTAGGGACTGAAGCTTTCTTT
CASSQLSGRVGTEAFF
>TRBV12-3/TRBV12-4|TRBD2|TRBJ2-1|.|14
TGTGCCAGCATGAGGGGAGGGAGGTTGGATGAGCAGTTCTTC
CASMRGGRLDEQFF
>TRBV21-1|.|TRBJ2-1|.|18
TGTGCCAGCAGCAAAGCGCTACGGGACCCCCTTAGGGTCAATGAGCCGTTCTTC
CASSKALRDPLRVNEPFF
>TRBV6-1|.|TRBJ1-1|.|14
TGTGCCAGCAGTGTTGGCACACCGAACACTGGAGCTTTCTTT
CASSVGTPNTGAFF
>TRBV9|.|TRBJ2-1|.|13
TGTGCCAGCAGCGGATCCCCCTACAATGAGCAGTTCTTC
CASSGSPYNEQFF
>TRBV12-3/TRBV12-4|.|TRBJ2-1|.|13
TGTGCCAGCAGTTCTAGTGACTACGGGGAGCAGTTCTTC
CASSSSDYGEQFF
>TRBV6-2/TRBV6-3|TRBD1|TRBJ2-7|.|14
TGTGCCAGCAGTCGGGACAGTTCCTCCTACGAGCAGTACTTC
CASSRDSSSYEQYF
>TRBV29-1|TRBD1|TRBJ1-1|.|12
TGCAGCGTAGCGGGACAGGGAAGCGAAGCTTTCTTT
CSVAGQGSEAFF
>TRBV25-1|TRBD2|TRBJ2-1|.|20
TGTGCCAGCAGTGAATCCCGGATGCCCAGCGGGACTTCTCCCTACAATGAGCAGTTCTTC
CASSESRMPSGTSPYNEQFF
>TRBV20-1|TRBD2|TRBJ2-1|.|14
TGCAGTGCTAGACCGGGACTAGACTACAATGAGCAGTTCTTC
CSARPGLDYNEQFF
>TRBV29-1|TRBD2|TRBJ2-1|.|14
TGCAGCGTTGGGACTAGTCGTGGGGCTCGGGAGCAGTTCTTC
CSVGTSRGAREQFF
>TRBV18|TRBD1|TRBJ2-1|.|13
TGTGCCAGCTCACGAGAGACAGGGTATGAGCAGTTCTTC
CASSRETGYEQFF
>TRBV4-2|TRBD1|TRBJ2-2|few|17
TGTGCCAGCAGCCAAGATACAGGGGGCCGGAACACCGGGGAGCTGTTTTTT
CASSQDTGGRNTGELFF
>TRBV5-1|.|TRBJ2-1|many|14
TGCGCCAGCAGCCAGAGGACAGTTCCTAATGAGCAGTTCTTC
CASSQRTVPNEQFF
>TRBV18|.|TRBJ2-1|many|12
TGTGCCAGCTCACCACAGTTTCTTGAGCAGTTCTTC
CASSPQFLEQFF
>TRBV20-1|.|TRBJ1-2|.|13
TGCAGTGCTAGAGATCAACAGGACTATGGCTACGCCTTC
CSARDQQDYGYAF
>TRBV28|TRBD2|TRBJ2-5|many|15
TGTGCCAGCAGTCCCGAGCGGGGGGGCTTTAAGACCCAGTACTTC
CASSPERGGFKTQYF
>TRBV3-1|.|TRBJ2-2|.|13
TGTGCCAGCAGCTGGACCGAAACCGGGGAGCTGTTTTTT
CASSWTETGELFF